The 4 T cell receptor beta chains listed next were all sequenced from one sample in a study of cytomegalovirus exposure and HLA in healthy donors. 60 Vbeta and 13 Jbeta primers were used in PCR. Clones were sequenced by immunoSEQ multiplex PCR, and TCRdb holds only the in-frame ones, with some missing. The data contain 200,000 to 300,000 clones, 82% of them singletons. The sample comprised PBMCs. The receptors were sampled from a woman between 35 and 50 years old in good health and CMV-seropositive.

The chain couples TRBV6-6 to TRBJ2-3; 8 nucleotides match TRBD1. This CDR3 has 16 amino acids. Germline CDR1 reads MNHNY; CDR2 reads SVGAGI (reference sequence). V shed 10 bases and J 2 bases; nucleotides not matched to a gene: 14. DNA of the CDR3: TGTGCCACCCTGCCGGGACAGGCCCCCTCCACAGATACGCAGTATTTT. Translation gives CATLPGQAPSTDTQYF.

The chain recombines TRBV30 with TRBJ1-5; TRBD1 matches at 8 bases. CDR3 length: 13 residues. The V gene end was trimmed by 5 bases and the J gene end by 7 bases; junction bases not matched to a gene: 7. The V gene's germline CDR1 is GTSNPN and CDR2 SVGIG (reference sequence). This CDR3 is CAWGEQGGQPQHF. CDR3 bases: TGTGCCTGGGGGGAACAGGGGGGCCAGCCCCAGCATTTT.

The rearrangement uses TRBV28 and TRBJ1-2; D gene ambiguous. Trimming cost V 6 bases and J 8 bases, with 13 bases left between them. This CDR3 has 12 residues. Per germline, CDR1 MDHEN and CDR2 SYDVKM. The CDR3 protein is CASSGKIGGYTF. Here the CDR3 DNA reads TGTGCCAGCAGCGGGAAGATTGGAGGCTACACCTTC.

Turning to this clone: Other DNA sequences in the same sample also yield this CDR3. The J gene is TRBJ2-1, the V gene TRBV13; TRBD2 aligns across 7 bases. The junction had 6 bases not matched to a gene; V was cut back by 2 bases and J by 2 bases. Germline CDR1 PRHDT, CDR2 FYEKMQ (reference sequence). This CDR3 is 16 amino acids long. The CDR3 DNA sequence: TGTGCCAGCAGCTTACGGGGGGACCCGACCTACAATGAGCAGTTCTTC. This translates into CASSLRGDPTYNEQFF.